What follows describes a single TCR beta chain. Cohort: HPV-negative, locally advanced oral cavity squamous cell carcinoma patients. The entry originates in a study of neoadjuvant anti-PD-1 for oral cavity cancer. The CDR3 is 12 amino acids. With 4 bases removed from V and 1 base from J, the gap between germline ends came to 7 bases. The V gene's germline CDR1 is SQVTM and CDR2 ANQGSEA. TCRdb's table, derived via immunoSEQ multiplex PCR, lists solely in-frame clones and lacks some. The sample has over 11,000 clones, about two thirds seen once. The sample was PBMCs, taken before nivolumab (anti-PD-1) treatment. This rearrangement joins TRBV29-1 to TRBJ2-5, with no clear D. The TCR sequence derives from a person between 40 and 85 years old with oral cavity squamous cell carcinoma. The CDR3, as DNA: TGCAGCGTTGCTTATGTCCAAGAGACCCAGTACTTC. This codes for CSVAYVQETQYF. Variable domain in full (rest from reference TRBV29-1 and TRBJ2-5): SAVISQKPSRDICQRGTSLTIQCQVDSQVTMMFWYRQQPGQSLTLIATANQGSEATYESGFVIDKFPISRPNLTFSTLTVSNMSPEDSSIYLCSVAYVQETQYFGPGTRLLVL.